The T cell receptor beta chain under discussion was sequenced for a study of blood T cell repertoires in COVID-19. Background on the study: In each case, the material was cDNA or gDNA derived from T cells, B-cell-depleted T cells, or PBMCs.

This CDR3 is built from 14 residues. V dropped 5 bases and J dropped 0 bases, with 10 bases sitting between them. Germline values: CDR1 SGHAT, CDR2 FQNNGV. Source study methods: Amplifying reference gene primers gave estimates of nucleated cell counts. Measured with immunoSEQ multiplex PCR; TCRdb has only the in-frame clones, and not every one. The V and J calls and clone size are taken from that table; D and trimming were inferred from the DNA. Found here are over 250,000 clones, around nine tenths of them singletons; the top ten hold around 0.91%. V and J are TRBV11-2 and TRBJ1-1; no clear D. The sample was peripheral blood. This clonotype originated in a woman aged 40-49 years who had recovered from COVID-19. The CDR3 region has the DNA TGTGCCAGCAGCCCGCGGCTATTGAACACTGAAGCTTTCTTT. Translating it yields CASSPRLLNTEAFF.